Listed below are T cell receptor beta chains from one sample, sequenced in a study of T cells after yellow fever vaccination. From the 5' RACE reads, TCRdb called clonotypes with MiXCR, one entry per CDR3 protein. The sample records 95,000 to 100,000 distinct CDR3 sequences, roughly 5.8% being singletons. Sequencing was performed on CD8+ T cells sorted from PBMCs, taken 10 days after the yellow fever booster vaccination. Receptors were obtained from a man aged 18 to 35 who received the YFV17D yellow fever vaccine. CDR3s leave out the opening cysteine and the closing phenylalanine or tryptophan. D genes are given only for firm matches.

cdr3_aa	d_call	v_call	j_call
ASSPRLAGLSSYEQY	TRBD2	TRBV5-1	TRBJ2-7
ASSSTSHSGNTIY	-	TRBV7-9	TRBJ1-3
ASSQDRTLYEQY	-	TRBV4-1	TRBJ2-7
SVSTSTDTQY	-	TRBV20-1	TRBJ2-3
ASSLRDRETGELF	TRBD1	TRBV27	TRBJ2-2
ASSLDGELF	-	TRBV5-5	TRBJ1-4
ASSDPVGVDNEQF	-	TRBV7-9	TRBJ2-1
AISGGLAETDTQY	TRBD2	TRBV10-3	TRBJ2-3
ASSIGTGGYEQY	TRBD1	TRBV12-3/TRBV12-4	TRBJ2-7
ASSLYSGMGTEAF	-	TRBV5-1	TRBJ1-1
ASSQEGGRETQY	-	TRBV3-1	TRBJ2-5
ASRLAGGSDTQY	TRBD2	TRBV5-1	TRBJ2-3
AISLIDTDTQY	-	TRBV5-6	TRBJ2-3
ASSAAGTQH	-	TRBV25-1	TRBJ1-5
AWQGEQGNYEQY	TRBD1	TRBV30	TRBJ2-7
ASSSLDNANTGELF	-	TRBV7-9	TRBJ2-2
ASSPLAGDTGELF	TRBD2	TRBV6-4	TRBJ2-2
ASSFRVSGPEQF	-	TRBV7-2	TRBJ2-1
SARRGLGEELF	-	TRBV29-1	TRBJ2-2
ASSPGLAGDNEQF	TRBD2	TRBV5-4	TRBJ2-1
ASRYSTDTQY	-	TRBV7-9	TRBJ2-3
ASSLTGQDPNEQF	TRBD1	TRBV5-1	TRBJ2-1
ATAGLAVYNEQF	TRBD2	TRBV10-3	TRBJ2-1
SVETRSRGATDTQY	-	TRBV29-1	TRBJ2-3
ASSLGTSGEEQF	TRBD2	TRBV5-1	TRBJ2-1
ASSTASGIVQETQY	TRBD2	TRBV7-9	TRBJ2-5
ASSLVDPYGYT	-	TRBV12-3/TRBV12-4	TRBJ1-2
ATSLAASGRNTEAF	-	TRBV15	TRBJ1-1
ASSPLERLETQY	-	TRBV27	TRBJ2-5
SARVVTGVFYEQF	TRBD1	TRBV20-1	TRBJ2-1
ASSLARVGREETQY	-	TRBV11-2	TRBJ2-5
ASSQVSGTGANVLT	-	TRBV4-3	TRBJ2-6